This T cell receptor beta chain comes out of a study of PD-L1 blockade in urothelial cancer. As for the study in general: In the patient group, about 85% of the roughly 29 were males with bladder-origin urothelial cancer. Blood drawn 3 weeks (second dose) and 6 weeks after treatment start was analyzed. Findings of the study overall: The study found that durable-benefit patients expanded tumor-associated blood clones more at 3 weeks.

This table comes from immunoSEQ multiplex PCR, and its TCRdb copy is limited to in-frame clones, with some not included. The sample has 100,000 or so clones, 91% seen once. The CDR3 is made up of 13 amino acids. Germline CDR1 and CDR2: SEHNR and FQNEAQ (reference sequence). V was shortened by 3 bases and J by 4 bases, with 9 bases between the two germline ends. In regard to this clone: Its antigen remains unidentified.

The V and J genes are TRBV7-9 and TRBJ2-5; the D gene is possibly TRBD1 (6 bases). The TCR comes from a woman at least 80 years old with urothelial cancer. The material was PBMCs, obtained around atezolizumab (anti-PD-L1) treatment. DNA for the CDR3: TGTGCCAGCAGCTTCAGGGGTTCAGAGACCCAGTACTTC. It specifies CASSFRGSETQYF.